These 20 T cell receptor beta chains were all obtained from the same sample, sequenced in a study of identical twins. TCRdb processed the 5' RACE reads anew with MiXCR; each CDR3 protein has one entry. The sample holds 300,000 to 400,000 distinct CDR3 sequences, around an eighth seen once. A further study also used this sample, focusing on yellow fever vaccine responses in identical twins.

Sequencing was carried out using CD8+ T cells sorted from blood. These receptors all stem from a woman aged 18-35 years in good health.

This clonotype was recorded at least ten times. The chain is built from TRBV5-1 and TRBJ2-7; 10 bases agree with TRBD2. The germline CDR1 and CDR2 sequences are SGHRS and YFSETQ. V was pared by 9 bases and J by 3 bases, with 15 bases of the junction left unmatched. This CDR3 is 16 amino acids long. DNA of the CDR3: TGCGCCACCATCAACCCAACTAGCGGGACCCTCTACGAGCAGTACTTC. Protein: CATINPTSGTLYEQYF. Supplemented by reference TRBV5-1 and TRBJ2-7, the full variable domain reads KAGVTQTPRYLIKTRGQQVTLSCSPISGHRSVSWYQQTPGQGLQFLFEYFSETQRNKGNFPGRFSGRQFSNSRSEMNVSTLELGDSALYLCATINPTSGTLYEQYFGPGTRLTVT.

This CDR3 is CASSQERGGTSGYQETQYF. The CDR3 nucleotides read TGTGCCAGCAGCCAAGAACGAGGGGGGACTAGCGGGTACCAAGAGACCCAGTACTTC. This sequence joins TRBV4-2 and TRBJ2-5; 12 bases line up with TRBD2. The CDR3 runs 19 residues. Germline values: CDR1 LGHNA, CDR2 YNFKEQ. Trimming took 0 bases from V and 0 from J; bases not matched to a gene: 8.

This clonotype was observed many times. This sequence joins TRBV12-3 or TRBV12-4 and TRBJ2-1, with D possibly TRBD2 on 6 matching bases. This CDR3 has 13 amino acids. The CDR3 DNA reads TGTGTGTCCGCAGCGGGTCCCAGGGATGAGCAGTTCTTC. This gives the protein CVSAAGPRDEQFF.

Only a few counts were recorded for this clonotype. The chain carries TRBV7-8 and TRBJ2-3; D may correspond to TRBD1 or TRBD2 (6 bases each). Germline V lookup: CDR1 SGHVS, CDR2 FQNEAQ. Trimming stripped 6 bases from V and 0 bases from J, with 16 bases between. CDR3 length equals 16 residues. The CDR3 reads CASSRGGGGSTDTQYF. CDR3 in DNA: TGTGCCAGCAGTAGGGGCGGAGGGGGAAGCACAGATACGCAGTATTTT.

A few counts support this clonotype. V and J are TRBV5-1 and TRBJ1-1, with D hard to call. The V and J ends lost 0 bases and 11 bases respectively, with 8 bases between them. Germline V gene data show CDR1 as SGHRS and CDR2 as YFSETQ. The CDR3 totals 11 residues. The CDR3 loop reads CASSLGRYAFF. DNA for the CDR3: TGCGCCAGCAGCTTGGGCAGGTACGCTTTCTTT.

CDR3: CASSPPGGGLLETQYF. The CDR3 DNA reads as TGTGCCAGCAGTCCCCCGGGAGGGGGCTTATTAGAGACCCAGTACTTC. This chain connects TRBV27 to TRBJ2-5, with a possible D match to TRBD2 (8 bases). The V gene lost 5 bases and the J gene lost 4 bases, with 20 bases spanning the gap. The CDR3 totals 16 residues. CDR1 MNHEY and CDR2 SMNVEV come from the germline V gene (reference sequence).

There are many counts of this clonotype. The chain is built from TRBV12-3 or TRBV12-4 and TRBJ1-1; D is uncertain. Trimming removed 1 base at V and 6 bases at J, with 6 bases between. There are 12 residues in the CDR3. The DNA of the CDR3 is TGTGCCAGCAGTTTAGATGGTGCTGAAGCTTTCTTT. This gives the protein CASSLDGAEAFF.

A few counts support this clonotype. The genes are TRBV20-1 and TRBJ2-3; D possibly corresponds to TRBD2 (7 bases). The CDR3 is made up of 15 amino acids. V dropped 0 bases and J dropped 2 bases, with 12 bases sitting between them. Per germline, CDR1 DFQATT and CDR2 SNEGSKA (reference sequence). The CDR3 DNA reads TGCAGTGCTAGAGAGGCGGGGGCCATCACAGATACGCAGTATTTT. This sequence encodes CSAREAGAITDTQYF.

The chain uses TRBV4-1 and TRBJ1-1; 9 bases are a match to TRBD1. CDR3 length equals 17 residues. V lost 0 bases and J lost 4; bases outside the gene matches: 9. The germline V gene has CDR1 MGHRA and CDR2 YSYEKL. The DNA of the CDR3 is TGCGCCAGCAGCCAAGACGCCCCTACAGGGGGCTTCACTGAAGCTTTCTTT. Amino acids: CASSQDAPTGGFTEAFF.

This clonotype was observed a few times. The chain couples TRBV7-6 to TRBJ2-5, with D possibly being TRBD2 (6 bases). Per the germline V gene, CDR1 is SGHVS and CDR2 is FNYEAQ. The CDR3 contains 14 residues. V shed 4 bases and J shed 2 bases, with 11 bases lying between them. In DNA form, the CDR3 reads TGTGCCAGCAGCTGGGCTAGCGCACAAGAGACCCAGTACTTC. Translated: CASSWASAQETQYF.

The sample holds one count of this clonotype. The genes are TRBV5-1 and TRBJ2-2, with D perhaps being TRBD1 or TRBD2 (5 bases each). CDR3 length: 16 amino acids. From germline, CDR1 is SGHRS and CDR2 YFSETQ. Trimming removed 4 bases from V and 3 bases from J, with 16 bases in between. CDR3 region: CASSGTLRRDTGELFF. CDR3 coding DNA: TGCGCCAGCAGCGGGACCCTACGACGAGACACCGGGGAGCTGTTTTTT.

This clonotype was counted only a few times. The CDR3 sequence is CASSEGRHGGSYNEQFF. The DNA of the CDR3 is TGTGCCAGCAGTGAGGGCCGGCACGGTGGATCCTACAATGAGCAGTTCTTC. The chain is built from TRBV25-1 and TRBJ2-1; no clear D gene. V was cut by 3 bases and J by 1 base, with 16 bases left in between. Germline assignment: CDR1 MGHDK and CDR2 SYGVNS. The CDR3 runs 17 residues.

J is TRBJ2-5 and V is TRBV11-3; D gene uncertain. The CDR3 is 14 amino acids. V was shortened by 4 bases and J by 0 bases, with 9 bases between the two germline ends. From germline, CDR1 is SGHNT and CDR2 YENEEA. The CDR3 reads CASSSAADQETQYF. The CDR3 nucleotides are TGTGCCAGCAGCTCCGCGGCGGACCAAGAGACCCAGTACTTC. The entire variable domain, with the rest obtained from reference TRBV11-3 and TRBJ2-5, is as follows: EAGVVQSPRYKIIEKKQPVAFWCNPISGHNTLYWYLQNLGQGPELLIRYENEEAVDDSQLPKDRFSAERLKGVDSTLKIQPAELGDSAVYLCASSSAADQETQYFGPGTRLLVL.

In this sample, this clonotype turned up a few times. The CDR3 spells CASSPGTGGNEQYF. The CDR3 DNA reads as TGTGCCAGCAGCCCCGGGACAGGGGGTAACGAGCAGTACTTC. The chain is built from TRBV27 and TRBJ2-7, with 11 bases lining up with TRBD1. The CDR3 is 14 amino acids. V was pared by 6 bases and J by 5 bases, with 6 bases of the junction left unmatched. The germline V gene has CDR1 MNHEY and CDR2 SMNVEV (reference sequence).

This clonotype was counted between two and nine times. The chain has TRBV21-1 and TRBJ2-3; the table's TRBD1 call for D was not verified on the DNA. TRBV21-1 is a pseudogene segment. This CDR3 has 15 residues. CDR3 nucleotide sequence: TGTGCCAGCAGCCCACTGCCAGGGTTTCGAGCTACGCAGTATTTT. Protein sequence: CASSPLPGFRATQYF.

The rearrangement uses TRBV20-1 and TRBJ1-2; D call uncertain. Germline V CDR1 and CDR2: DFQATT, SNEGSKA (reference sequence). V dropped 5 bases and J dropped 5 bases, with 21 bases sitting between them. The CDR3 extends over 15 amino acids. In DNA, the CDR3 is TGCAGTGCTGACTTCGGTACACCCTTGAGGTATGGCTACACCTTC. Translated: CSADFGTPLRYGYTF.

This clonotype has more than one count but fewer than ten. This chain connects TRBV2 to TRBJ2-1; no clear D. The CDR3 runs 13 residues. In germline, CDR1 is SNHLY, CDR2 FYNNEI. The V end lost 3 bases, the J end lost 12 bases, and 15 bases lay between the germline ends. CDR3 amino acids: CASSDLGHAGQFF. Here the CDR3 DNA reads TGTGCCAGCAGTGACCTCGGCCACGCAGGGCAGTTCTTC.

This rearrangement joins TRBV7-9 to TRBJ1-6; no reliable D call. CDR1 is SEHNR and CDR2 is FQNEAQ in the germline V gene (reference sequence). The V end lost 7 bases, the J end lost 8 bases, and 15 bases lay between the germline ends. This CDR3 is 14 amino acids long. This CDR3 reads CASTLSSRDSPLHF. The CDR3, as DNA: TGTGCCAGCACCCTTTCGAGCCGGGATTCACCCCTCCACTTT.

J is TRBJ2-7 and V is TRBV2; 9 bases fit TRBD1. This CDR3 contains 14 residues. Germline values: CDR1 SNHLY, CDR2 FYNNEI. V shed 10 bases and J 3 bases; nucleotides not matched to a gene: 10. The CDR3 nucleotides read TGTGCCACCTACCGGGACAGGGTCAACTACGAGCAGTACTTC. Translation: CATYRDRVNYEQYF.

In its sample, this clonotype was seen many times. The chain carries TRBV2 and TRBJ2-1; weak D call: TRBD2 (5 bases). The CDR3 totals 14 residues. V gave up 3 bases and J gave up 5 bases, with 11 bases separating them. Germline V CDR1 and CDR2: SNHLY, FYNNEI. CDR3 sequence reads: CASSDGEEHNEQFF. CDR3 nucleotide sequence: TGTGCCAGCAGTGACGGGGAAGAGCACAATGAGCAGTTCTTC.